Sequencing of this T cell receptor (beta chain) was carried out in a study of blood T cells in healthy people across ages (dated by TCRdb to 2015 to 2017). Background on the whole study: In model experiments, template switching captured about one uniquely barcoded TCR beta cDNA molecule for every two T cells. To avoid experimental bias, donors of different ages were spread randomly across the sequencing lanes. Using deep sequencing normalized with unique cDNA molecular identifiers, the study measured how TCR beta repertoire diversity changes with age. Using the same blood draw, the study looked at two additional independent replicas of 1 million unique cDNA reads for two donors, one aged 18 to 30 and the other aged 80 or older. The donors were split into four age groups: young (average roughly 15 years), middle-aged (39), aged (approximately 60) and long-lived (over 80). The investigation overall reported the following: As age increased, observed TCR beta diversity per million T cells dropped in a roughly linear way, and a significant reduction was already evident by age 40. Conclusive comparison of naive and antigen-experienced compartments was prevented by the profiling of bulk unsorted PBMCs. Compared with the aged group, more naive CD4+ T cells, fewer expanded clones and increased TCR diversity were shown by the long-lived group, suggesting age selection. Observed TCR beta diversity correlated strongly with the percentage of naive T cells measured by flow cytometry. Estimates of total diversity from one million sequenced T cells were regarded as lower bounds and underestimates. Because donor CMV infection status was unknown, age-related changes in expanded clonotypes were potentially confounded.

CDR1 and CDR2 (MNHEY, SMNVEV) derive from the germline V gene (reference sequence). Reading from cysteine to phenylalanine, the CDR3 counts 15 amino acids. Only the CDR3 DNA stays, 45 bases, in frame from base 1. The library was produced with 5' RACE. Sequencing relied on an Illumina HiSeq 2500. The second PCR ran for roughly 7 to 12 cycles and used a J-beta primer mix along with a sample-barcoded 5' primer. A unique molecular identifier was introduced onto each TCR beta cDNA molecule by a template-switch 5' adaptor carrying 12 random nucleotides. Each sample yielded at least 2.5 million CDR3-containing paired-end reads. All of the RNA was converted into first-strand cDNA using the Mint cDNA synthesis kit, with a TRBC-specific oligonucleotide serving as the primer. Following uracil-DNA glycosylase treatment, all cDNA underwent a first 18-cycle PCR with the universal primers M1SS and BC2_uni_R. The paper's processing steps were these. Normalization of each sample was performed by random selection of 1 million high-quality reads, each carrying a distinct molecular identifier. Reads with shared molecular identifiers were discarded instead of being binned into consensus sequences. MiTCR, set to a Q25 quality threshold and the strictest error-elimination algorithm, was used for CDR3 identification, clonotype clustering and error correction. A nonparametric unseen species model using Euler transformation provided a lower-bound estimate of total TCR beta diversity. TCRdb redid the processing of the public reads, applying fastp at Q25 and MiXCR, and retained in-frame beta chains. CDR3 protein sequences are deduplicated, and each keeps its most common genes and DNA. What appears here as the V and J calls and clone size reflects TCRdb's work, not the paper's. This sample holds about 620,000 distinct CDR3 sequences; approximately 21% were observed only once. The leading ten clones occupy roughly 3.9% of the sample.

This clonotype showed up just a few times. It lacks a known antigen. Per-base quality was not reported, and no clone a single base away is much larger than it. The 39 donors, aged 6 to 90 years, were systemically healthy Caucasian individuals from Russia. Each donor gave around 9 milliliters of peripheral blood, collected into EDTA-treated Vacutainer tubes. PBMCs were isolated by Ficoll-Paque density-gradient centrifugation, with at least 6 million obtained per sample. Trizol reagent was used to extract total RNA from PBMCs, with at least 5.5 micrograms per sample. For every donor, flow cytometry on a PBMC aliquot measured the percentage of naive CD45RAhigh/CD27high T cells.

Sequenced material: blood. Recombination linked TRBV27 to TRBJ2-5; 10 bases in the middle match TRBD1. The J call may be incorrect, as the DNA end agrees better with TRBJ2-7. This sequence was found in a man between 65 and 85 years old in good health. CDR3 protein: CASSRKGTGEYEQYF. The nucleotide sequence is TGTGCCAGCAGCCGGAAAGGGACAGGGGAGTACGAGCAGTACTTC.